These 23 T cell receptor beta chains share one sample of origin, sequenced in a study of T-cell memory formation after mild COVID-19. Each CDR3 protein gets one entry after TCRdb re-called the 5' RACE reads with MiXCR. The table records fewer than 450,000 distinct CDR3 sequences, around a fifth of them present only once. The sequencing input was PBMCs or a T cell subset sorted from them (not recorded which). The receptors shown here come from an adult woman who had mild COVID-19 (a few samples of this study predate the infection). Cell type and time point are not known.

This clonotype was seen many times. Written as DNA, the CDR3 is TGTGCCATCAGTGAGACCGGGACAGGAACACACTACGAGCAGTACTTC. It encodes CAISETGTGTHYEQYF. The chain uses TRBV10-3 and TRBJ2-7, with 8 bases aligning to TRBD1. V was pared by 2 bases and J by 3 bases, with 9 bases of the junction left unmatched. From germline, CDR1 is ENHRY and CDR2 SYGVKD. This CDR3 is built from 16 residues.

Note on this clonotype: An end of the junction does not agree with germline; a read error may underlie this. The V and J genes are TRBV7-7 and TRBJ2-1, with 10 bases aligning to TRBD1. Germline loops: CDR1 SSHAT, CDR2 FNYEAQ (reference sequence). This CDR3 spans 17 amino acids. CDR3 region: CASSLETGQGPHNEQFF. The CDR3 DNA reads TGTGCTAGCAGCTTAGAGACGGGACAGGGGCCCCACAATGAGCAGTTCTTC.

This chain connects TRBV7-2 to TRBJ2-1; 9 positions agree with TRBD1. The germline V gene has CDR1 SGHTA and CDR2 FQGNSA. Trimming at V came to 2 bases and at J to 10 bases, leaving 12 bases not matched to a gene. This CDR3 contains 16 residues. CDR3 bases: TGTGCCAGCAGCTTACACCGGGACAGGGTCATGGGGGAGCAGTTCTTC. Its translation: CASSLHRDRVMGEQFF.

This clonotype showed up just a few times. This chain joins TRBV6-5 and TRBJ1-3; D remains ambiguous. This CDR3 comprises 14 residues. Per germline, CDR1 MNHEY and CDR2 SVGAGI. V lost 2 bases to trimming and J lost 0 bases, with 5 bases between them. CDR3 nucleotides: TGTGCCAGCAGTTACGCCCTCTCTGGAAACACCATATATTTT. It specifies CASSYALSGNTIYF.

In this sample, this clonotype turned up a few times. The chain combines TRBV24-1 with TRBJ2-7; the D is unclear. Trimming took 5 bases from V and 4 from J, leaving 5 bases between them. This CDR3 contains 11 residues. Germline CDR1 reads KGHDR; CDR2 reads SFDVKD. The CDR3, as DNA: TGTGCCACCAGTGTTGGGTACGAGCAGTACTTC. Translated: CATSVGYEQYF.

The chain has TRBV7-2 and TRBJ2-7; perhaps TRBD2 as D (6 bases). V was trimmed by 3 bases and J by 5 bases, leaving 20 bases between them. Germline V gives CDR1 SGHTA, CDR2 FQGNSA. CDR3 size: 16 residues. CDR3: CASSFRVTGVGDEQYF. As DNA, the CDR3 is TGTGCCAGCAGCTTTCGGGTGACGGGAGTAGGGGACGAGCAGTACTTC.

Only a few counts were recorded for this clonotype. The chain couples TRBV3-1 to TRBJ2-1; 14 bases are shared with TRBD2. The junction had 7 bases not matched to a gene; V was cut back by 0 bases and J by 6 bases. Germline V gene sequence: CDR1 LGHDT, CDR2 YNNKEL (reference sequence). The CDR3 loop spans 18 amino acids. CDR3 protein: CASSQDPPGLAGVNEQFF. The CDR3 nucleotides are TGTGCCAGCAGCCAAGATCCACCGGGACTAGCGGGAGTCAATGAGCAGTTCTTC.

J is TRBJ2-1 and V is TRBV15; D unclear. V lost 1 base, J lost 0 bases, and 13 bases lay in between. The CDR3 covers 17 residues. CDR1 and CDR2 (germline): LNHNV, YYDKDF (reference sequence). CDR3 bases: TGTGCCACCAGCAGAGGTACGATTCTAGACTCCTACAATGAGCAGTTCTTC. As protein: CATSRGTILDSYNEQFF.

Only a few counts were recorded for this clonotype. This chain connects TRBV12-3 or TRBV12-4 to TRBJ2-6, with D perhaps assigned TRBD1 or TRBD2 (5 bases each). Trimming removed 5 bases from V and 4 bases from J, with 12 bases in between. The CDR3 spans 15 residues. CDR3 coding DNA: TGTGCCAGCAGTCGAGGGGCTTCGGGGGCCAACGTCCTGACTTTC. It translates to CASSRGASGANVLTF.

This clonotype has more than one count but fewer than ten. The chain joins TRBV7-2 to TRBJ2-2, with TRBD2 identical over 9 bases. Germline assignment: CDR1 SGHTA and CDR2 FQGNSA. After removal of 3 bases from V and 4 bases from J, the junction contained 21 bases not matched to a gene. The CDR3 is made up of 21 amino acids. The CDR3 reads CASSLSKGLSLAGAGTGELFF. CDR3 sequence (DNA): TGTGCCAGCAGCTTGAGTAAAGGGCTAAGTTTAGCGGGAGCGGGCACCGGGGAGCTGTTTTTT.

J is TRBJ1-1 and V is TRBV24-1; perhaps TRBD1 as D (6 bases). CDR1 is KGHDR, CDR2 SFDVKD, per germline. There are 16 residues in the CDR3. V dropped 7 bases and J dropped 2 bases, with 19 bases sitting between them. This CDR3 reads CATRGSPGHQNTEAFF. The CDR3 region has the DNA TGTGCCACCAGAGGTTCCCCGGGACACCAAAACACTGAAGCTTTCTTT.

This clonotype was counted between two and nine times. CDR3 bases: TGTGCCAGCAGCCCGGGGACTAGCGGGGGGTTCCGTGAGACCCAGTACTTC. Translated: CASSPGTSGGFRETQYF. This chain links TRBV7-9 with TRBJ2-5; 15 bases are shared with TRBD2. This CDR3 is 17 amino acids long. Germline CDR1 SEHNR, CDR2 FQNEAQ (reference sequence). Germline trimming cut 5 bases from V and 5 bases from J; bases unmatched to any gene: 9. The whole variable domain, filled in from reference TRBV7-9 and TRBJ2-5, reads DTGVSQNPRHKITKRGQNVTFRCDPISEHNRLYWYRQTLGQGPEFLTYFQNEAQLEKSRLLSDRFSAERPKGSFSTLEIQRTEQGDSAMYLCASSPGTSGGFRETQYFGPGTRLLVL.

The V call is TRBV24-1, the J call TRBJ2-1, with TRBD1 identical over 9 bases. With V trimmed by 3 bases and J by 3 bases, 5 bases remained unmatched. Germline CDR1 and CDR2: KGHDR and SFDVKD. The CDR3 extends over 16 amino acids. CDR3 sequence reads: CATSDQDRGSYNEQFF. The CDR3 nucleotides read TGTGCCACCAGTGATCAGGACAGGGGCAGCTACAATGAGCAGTTCTTC.

With respect to this clonotype: One junction end disagrees with the germline gene, perhaps due to a read error. This sequence joins TRBV7-2 and TRBJ1-2, with 11 bases matching TRBD1. CDR3 length: 15 amino acids. Germline CDR1 SGHTA, CDR2 FQGNSA. DNA of the CDR3: TGTGCCATCAGCCGGGGACAGGGGGTGAACTATGGCTACACCTTC. This gives the protein CAISRGQGVNYGYTF.

This clonotype turned up a few times. The chain recombines TRBV7-9 with TRBJ1-1; TRBD1 matches at 7 bases. The V and J ends lost 5 bases and 1 base, in that order; junction bases with no gene match: 7. CDR1 is SEHNR and CDR2 is FQNEAQ in the germline V gene (reference sequence). There are 15 residues in the CDR3. This CDR3 is CASSPSGQKNTEAFF. The CDR3 DNA sequence: TGTGCCAGCAGCCCATCGGGACAGAAGAACACTGAAGCTTTCTTT.

The rearrangement uses TRBV5-1 and TRBJ2-2, with D maybe TRBD1 (6 bases). Per germline, CDR1 SGHRS and CDR2 YFSETQ. The V and J ends lost 0 bases and 1 base respectively, with 10 bases between them. The CDR3 extends over 16 amino acids. This CDR3 is CASSLDRVRNTGELFF. CDR3 bases: TGCGCCAGCAGCTTGGACAGGGTGAGGAACACCGGGGAGCTGTTTTTT.

This chain joins TRBV6-1 and TRBJ2-2; 10 bases agree with TRBD1. The CDR3 extends over 17 amino acids. V was pared by 5 bases and J by 4 bases, with 10 bases of the junction left unmatched. Germline loops: CDR1 MNHNS, CDR2 SASEGT. CDR3 protein: CASSPPDGTGVTGELFF. DNA of the CDR3: TGTGCCAGCAGTCCCCCCGACGGGACAGGGGTCACCGGGGAGCTGTTTTTT.

This clonotype appeared many times. The chain couples TRBV4-1 to TRBJ2-7, with D possibly being TRBD1 (6 bases). Trimming shortened V by 0 bases and J by 2 bases, and 14 bases separated the two germline ends. In germline, CDR1 is MGHRA, CDR2 YSYEKL. The CDR3 contains 16 residues. CDR3 region: CASSQEPGVLAYEQYF. DNA for the CDR3: TGCGCCAGCAGCCAAGAGCCAGGGGTTCTCGCCTACGAGCAGTACTTC.

V is TRBV24-1 and J is TRBJ2-1, with TRBD2 matching 10 bases. The V gene's germline CDR1 is KGHDR and CDR2 SFDVKD. J was trimmed by 3 bases and V by 6 bases; bases with no gene match: 1. The CDR3 sequence is 14 residues long. Written as DNA, the CDR3 is TGTGCCACCAGTAGGACTAGCGGCTACAATGAGCAGTTCTTC. Residues: CATSRTSGYNEQFF.

The table lists this clonotype with a few counts. CDR3 nucleotides: TGTGCTAGTGGTTTGGTACAAACTAGCGGGAGGGCCATCTACAATGAGCAGTTCTTC. This translates into CASGLVQTSGRAIYNEQFF. The chain links TRBV12-5 to TRBJ2-1; TRBD2 matches 13 bases. Germline V gene data show CDR1 as LGHNT and CDR2 as FRNRAP. The CDR3 sequence is 19 residues long. V lost 0 bases, J lost 3 bases, and 8 bases stayed unmatched. The variable domain in full, completed from reference TRBV12-5 and TRBJ2-1, reads DARVTQTPRHKVTEMGQEVTMRCQPILGHNTVFWYRQTMMQGLELLAYFRNRAPLDDSGMPKDRFSAEMPDATLATLKIQPSEPRDSAVYFCASGLVQTSGRAIYNEQFFGPGTRLTVL.

This clonotype was found a few times. The rearrangement uses TRBV4-1 and TRBJ2-7; 7 bases match TRBD1. Germline V gene lookup returns CDR1 MGHRA and CDR2 YSYEKL. V was pared by 4 bases and J by 2 bases, with 11 bases of the junction left unmatched. CDR3 length equals 16 residues. CDR3 in amino acids: CASSRTQGQDAYEQYF. The CDR3 region has the DNA TGCGCCAGCAGCCGTACCCAAGGACAGGATGCCTACGAGCAGTACTTC.

The chain links TRBV5-6 to TRBJ2-6; a possible D gene is TRBD1 (5 bases). The germline V gene has CDR1 SGHDT and CDR2 YYEEEE. CDR3 length: 15 amino acids. The V end lost 2 bases, the J end lost 6 bases, and 12 bases lay between the germline ends. In DNA form, the CDR3 reads TGTGCCAGCAGCTTCGCAGGGCAAGCGGCCAACGTCCTGACTTTC. Translated: CASSFAGQAANVLTF.

A few counts support this clonotype. The V call is TRBV12-3 or TRBV12-4, the J call TRBJ2-4, with D perhaps TRBD1 (6 bases). V was cut by 6 bases and J by 0 bases, with 12 bases left in between. CDR3 length equals 15 residues. The CDR3 reads CASSSGQLAKNIQYF. In nucleotides, the CDR3 is TGTGCCAGCAGCTCCGGACAGTTAGCCAAAAACATTCAGTACTTC.